This TCR beta chain originates from a study of blood T cells in healthy people across ages. Findings of the study overall: Underestimates were what the diversity estimates from one million T cells were considered to be. Compared with aged donors, long-lived donors showed fewer expanded clones, suggesting selection.

Through a sample-barcoded 5' primer and a J-beta primer mix, a second PCR was run for roughly 6 to 12 cycles. In TCRdb, the 5' RACE reads were re-called with MiXCR into one record per CDR3 protein. The sample consists of hundreds of thousands of distinct CDR3 sequences, 58% of them appearing once. The V end lost 4 bases, the J end lost 2 bases, and 12 bases lay between the germline ends. In germline, CDR1 is SGHTA, CDR2 FQGNSA. There are 15 residues in the CDR3. Aged roughly 6 to 100, donors were systemically healthy Caucasians from Russia. This clonotype was seen only a few times. Its cognate antigen is unknown.

This chain connects TRBV7-2 to TRBJ2-1, with D hard to call. The sequence came from a man younger than 40 in good health. The sequenced sample was blood. CDR3 DNA sequence: TGTGCCAGCAGCTCCCTTGTCGTCACCTACAATGAGCAGTTCTTC. Amino acids: CASSSLVVTYNEQFF.